Listed here are 5 T cell receptor beta chains from one sample, sequenced in a study of human T cells and chemical hapten exposure. Time point defined: pre-sensitization, week 0. As for treatment: therapeutic diphenylcyclopropenone sensitization with weekly scalp DPC. From the RACE reads, TCRdb called clonotypes with MiXCR, one entry per CDR3 protein. The data show 62,000 or so distinct CDR3 sequences, with approximately 11% seen just once and approximately 5% held by the top ten. The source was whole blood, collected in connection with sensitization to the hapten diphenylcyclopropenone (DPC). These receptors all come from a woman aged 45-60 years with alopecia areata. Some clones in this sample may be carry-over from other donors' samples.

This clonotype was detected only a few times. The chain uses TRBV20-1 and TRBJ1-5, with D unresolved. The CDR3 spans 14 residues. Germline CDR1 and CDR2: DFQATT and SNEGSKA (reference sequence). Trimming stripped 0 bases from V and 7 bases from J, with 13 bases between. The CDR3 loop is CSARDRRGLQPQHF. The CDR3 region has the DNA TGCAGTGCTAGAGATCGCCGGGGATTGCAGCCCCAGCATTTT.

The chain carries TRBV30 and TRBJ1-4; D uncertain. V shed 7 bases and J shed 8 bases, with 11 bases lying between them. CDR3 length: 11 residues. Germline V gene sequence: CDR1 GTSNPN, CDR2 SVGIG (reference sequence). The CDR3 DNA is TGTGCCTCCTGGGCCTTAGAAAAACTGTTTTTT. It is translated as CASWALEKLFF.

V gene TRBV10-3 combines with J gene TRBJ2-7; D is unclear. The germline V gene has CDR1 ENHRY and CDR2 SYGVKD. The CDR3 runs to 12 residues. The ends were cut back, 2 bases at V and 12 bases at J, with 14 bases in the middle. CDR3 region: CAISEGPSLPYF. DNA of the CDR3: TGTGCCATCAGTGAGGGGCCCAGCCTGCCGTACTTC.

CDR3 DNA sequence: TGCAGTGCTAGAAATGGCGGCTTCTACGAGCAGTACTTC. Translating it yields CSARNGGFYEQYF. The V and J genes are TRBV20-1 and TRBJ2-7; no definite D call. Trimming stripped 2 bases from V and 3 bases from J, with 11 bases between. The germline CDR1 and CDR2 sequences are DFQATT and SNEGSKA (reference sequence). The CDR3 is 13 amino acids.

This clonotype was seen many times. This chain uses TRBV12-3 or TRBV12-4 with TRBJ2-7, with D possibly TRBD1 on 6 matching bases. The CDR3 spans 14 residues. V lost 5 bases and J 2 bases, leaving 13 bases between the germline ends. The CDR3 spells CASSLDRRPYEQYF. Here the CDR3 DNA reads TGTGCCAGCAGTCTCGACAGGAGACCCTACGAGCAGTACTTC.